These T cell receptor beta chains were read from a single sample in a study of cytotoxic CD8 clonotypes in ibrutinib-treated CLL. This table comes from immunoSEQ multiplex PCR, and its TCRdb copy is limited to in-frame clones, with some not included. The data hold roughly 330,000 clones, with 60% to 80% observed a single time. The material was PBMCs, obtained after 36 months of ibrutinib treatment. The receptors here all came from a human donor with chronic lymphocytic leukemia. Both conserved end residues are trimmed from each CDR3. Each record gives: clone size, V gene, CDR3 protein. Size is omitted from some rows. Given values are once, few, many or a class for expanded clones.

once | TRBV7-2 | ASSLAHGGSYTEAF
- | TRBV27 | ASSTASYNEQF
- | TRBV28 | ASSSFSGIERGQIDTQY
- | TRBV7-3 | ASSSSGGLNTEAF
few | TRBV6-1 | ASRNGTRYNEQF
- | TRBV11-2 | ASSWAGGSYEQY
- | TRBV5-1 | ASSPSGLNTEAF
few | TRBV29-1 | SVEDWRPSGVYGYT
- | TRBV5-1 | ASSLRGYSGNTIY
- | TRBV4-1 | ASSQGLNNEQF
- | TRBV9 | ASSVDGRSNQPQH
- | TRBV6-5 | ASRYRASLSPLH
- | TRBV2 | ATRGVSEADTQY
few | TRBV14 | ASSPTRETQY
- | TRBV29-1 | SVKGGKDQPQH
many | TRBV10-1 | ASSESQGDRGHQPQH
- | TRBV5-6 | ASSLTGTDYEQY
once | TRBV11-2 | ASSQQGTGGNEQY
- | TRBV5-1 | ASSSSGGAGEQY
- | TRBV10-2 | ASSDHLGRETQY
once | TRBV19 | ASSMGGYWHVYGYT
- | TRBV14 | ASSQRQLTDTQY
- | TRBV18 | ASSPEDQY
- | TRBV19 | ASRAYNEQF
- | TRBV29-1 | SVENPQGQQPYEQY
- | TRBV7-2 | ASSSDGLAYEQY
once | TRBV7-2 | ASSHPAVSNEQF
few | TRBV15 | ATSKEGPYNEQF
- | TRBV4-1 | ASSQDLGDRGRFISGANVLT
- | TRBV9 | ASSVGIGAGELF
- | TRBV19 | ASSRDRAVVYGYT
- | TRBV4-1 | ASREGYGYT
- | TRBV5-1 | ASSLEDSADTQY
- | TRBV2 | ASPRNPLNTEAF
- | TRBV5-6 | ASSLGAYEQY
- | TRBV5-1 | ASRDGARLTGELF
- | TRBV4-1 | ASSQGGTSGNTIY
- | TRBV29-1 | SVVLGRGQF
few | TRBV27 | ASSGGGYEAF
once | TRBV6-5 | ASSTSWAGEAF
- | TRBV5-6 | ASSLANRYQETQY
- | TRBV4-1 | ASSQQGEDEQF
- | TRBV4-1 | ASSHHGTSGGSTDTQY
- | TRBV5-1 | ASSLPRGSYNEQF
- | TRBV5-4 | ASSLGTSGEAKNIQY
- | TRBV7-9 | ASSFGQGDYGYT
- | TRBV9 | ASSVDFWGKETQY
few | TRBV18 | ASSPRGQGNEQY
- | TRBV5-1 | ASSPDSLETQY
- | TRBV28 | ASSLSPPDAAYEQY
- | TRBV2 | ASRESYEQY
- | TRBV11-2 | ASSLDWFQEQY